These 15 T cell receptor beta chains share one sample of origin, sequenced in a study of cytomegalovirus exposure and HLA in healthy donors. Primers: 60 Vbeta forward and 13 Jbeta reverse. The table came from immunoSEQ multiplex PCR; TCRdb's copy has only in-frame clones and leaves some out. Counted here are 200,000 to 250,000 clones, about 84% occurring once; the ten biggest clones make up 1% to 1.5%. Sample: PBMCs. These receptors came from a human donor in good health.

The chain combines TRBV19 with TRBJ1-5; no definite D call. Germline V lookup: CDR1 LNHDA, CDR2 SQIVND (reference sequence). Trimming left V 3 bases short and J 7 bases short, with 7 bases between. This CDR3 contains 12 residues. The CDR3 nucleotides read TGTGCCAGTAGTATCCCCGGGCAGCCCCAGCATTTT. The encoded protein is CASSIPGQPQHF. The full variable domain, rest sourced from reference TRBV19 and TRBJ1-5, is DGGITQSPKYLFRKEGQNVTLSCEQNLNHDAMYWYRQDPGQGLRLIYYSQIVNDFQKGDIAEGYSVSREKKESFPLTVTSAQKNPTAFYLCASSIPGQPQHFGDGTRLSIL.

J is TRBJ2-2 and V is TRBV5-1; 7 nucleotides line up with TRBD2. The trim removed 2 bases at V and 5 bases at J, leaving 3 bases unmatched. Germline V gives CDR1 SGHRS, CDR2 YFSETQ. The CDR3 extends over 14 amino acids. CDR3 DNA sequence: TGCGCCAGCAGCTTAGGGGAGGGGACCGGGGAGCTGTTTTTT. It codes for CASSLGEGTGELFF.

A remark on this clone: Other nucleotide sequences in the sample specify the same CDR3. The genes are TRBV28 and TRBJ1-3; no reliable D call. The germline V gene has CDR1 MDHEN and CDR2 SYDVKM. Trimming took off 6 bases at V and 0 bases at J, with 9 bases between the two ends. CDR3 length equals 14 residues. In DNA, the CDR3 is TGTGCCAGCAGCTCTCCGGGCTCTGGAAACACCATATATTTT. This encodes CASSSPGSGNTIYF.

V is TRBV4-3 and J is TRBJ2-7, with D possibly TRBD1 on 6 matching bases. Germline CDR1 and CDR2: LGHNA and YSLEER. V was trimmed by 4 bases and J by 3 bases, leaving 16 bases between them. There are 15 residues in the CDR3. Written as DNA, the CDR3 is TGCGCCAGCAGCCCTACCGGGACAAACCGCTACGAGCAGTACTTC. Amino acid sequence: CASSPTGTNRYEQYF.

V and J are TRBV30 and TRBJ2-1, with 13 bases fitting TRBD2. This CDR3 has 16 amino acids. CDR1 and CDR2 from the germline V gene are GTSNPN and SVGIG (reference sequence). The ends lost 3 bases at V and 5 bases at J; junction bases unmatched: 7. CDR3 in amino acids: CAWSALAGGPNNEQFF. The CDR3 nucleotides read TGTGCCTGGAGCGCACTAGCGGGAGGGCCCAACAATGAGCAGTTCTTC.

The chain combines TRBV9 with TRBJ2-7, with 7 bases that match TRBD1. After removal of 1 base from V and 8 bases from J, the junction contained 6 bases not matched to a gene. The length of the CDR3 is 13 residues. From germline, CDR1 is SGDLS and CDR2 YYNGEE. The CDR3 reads CASSVTWDRKQYF. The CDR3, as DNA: TGTGCCAGCAGCGTAACTTGGGACAGAAAGCAGTACTTC.

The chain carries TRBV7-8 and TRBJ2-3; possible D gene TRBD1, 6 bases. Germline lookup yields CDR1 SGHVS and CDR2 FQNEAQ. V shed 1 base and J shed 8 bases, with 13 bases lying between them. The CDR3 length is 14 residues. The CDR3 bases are TGTGCCAGCAGCTTAGTGCAGGGGTCTGGTACGCAGTATTTT. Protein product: CASSLVQGSGTQYF.

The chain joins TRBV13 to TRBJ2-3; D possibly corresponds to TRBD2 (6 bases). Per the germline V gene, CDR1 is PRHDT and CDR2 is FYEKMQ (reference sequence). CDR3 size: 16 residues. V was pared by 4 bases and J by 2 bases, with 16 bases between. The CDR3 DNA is TGTGCCAGCAGCTCCGGGGCGGGGCACATCACAGATACGCAGTATTTT. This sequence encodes CASSSGAGHITDTQYF. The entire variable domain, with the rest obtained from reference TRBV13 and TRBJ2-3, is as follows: AAGVIQSPRHLIKEKRETATLKCYPIPRHDTVYWYQQGPGQDPQFLISFYEKMQSDKGSIPDRFSAQQFSDYHSELNMSSLELGDSALYFCASSSGAGHITDTQYFGPGTRLTVL.

The CDR3 region has the DNA TGTGCCAGCAGTCCGAGCGCATCAGATACGCAGTATTTT. Protein product: CASSPSASDTQYF. The chain combines TRBV25-1 with TRBJ2-3; D uncertain. The length of the CDR3 is 13 residues. CDR1 and CDR2 from the germline V gene are MGHDK and SYGVNS. Trimming cost V 5 bases and J 4 bases, with 10 bases left between them.

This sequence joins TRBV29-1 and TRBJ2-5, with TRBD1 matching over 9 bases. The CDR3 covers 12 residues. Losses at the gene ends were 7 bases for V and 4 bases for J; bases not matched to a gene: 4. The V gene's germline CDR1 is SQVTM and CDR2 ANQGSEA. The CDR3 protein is CSARTGVETQYF. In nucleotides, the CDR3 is TGCAGCGCCCGGACAGGGGTAGAGACCCAGTACTTC.

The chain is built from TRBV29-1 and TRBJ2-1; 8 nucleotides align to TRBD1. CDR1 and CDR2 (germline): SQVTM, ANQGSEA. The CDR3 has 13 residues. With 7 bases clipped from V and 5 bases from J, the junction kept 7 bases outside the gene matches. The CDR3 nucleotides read TGCAGCGGCCGACAGGGGTCCAACAATGAGCAGTTCTTC. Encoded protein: CSGRQGSNNEQFF.

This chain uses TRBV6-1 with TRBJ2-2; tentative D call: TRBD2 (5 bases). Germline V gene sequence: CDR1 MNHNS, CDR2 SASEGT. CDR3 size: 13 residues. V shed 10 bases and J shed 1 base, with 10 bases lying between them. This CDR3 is CATSRENTGELFF. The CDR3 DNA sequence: TGTGCCACCTCACGGGAGAACACCGGGGAGCTGTTTTTT.

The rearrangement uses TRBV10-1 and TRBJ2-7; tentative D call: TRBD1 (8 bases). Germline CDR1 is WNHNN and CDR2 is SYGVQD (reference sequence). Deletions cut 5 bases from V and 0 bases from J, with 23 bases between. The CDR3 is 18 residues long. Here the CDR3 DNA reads TGCGCCAGCAGTAGCGGGACAGGTTCATATAGATTCTCCTACGAGCAGTACTTC. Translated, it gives CASSSGTGSYRFSYEQYF.

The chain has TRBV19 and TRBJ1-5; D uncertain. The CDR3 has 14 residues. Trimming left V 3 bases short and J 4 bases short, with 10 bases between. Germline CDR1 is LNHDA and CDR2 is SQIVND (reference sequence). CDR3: CASSIRRTNQPQHF. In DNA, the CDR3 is TGTGCCAGTAGTATTCGGCGGACTAATCAGCCCCAGCATTTT.

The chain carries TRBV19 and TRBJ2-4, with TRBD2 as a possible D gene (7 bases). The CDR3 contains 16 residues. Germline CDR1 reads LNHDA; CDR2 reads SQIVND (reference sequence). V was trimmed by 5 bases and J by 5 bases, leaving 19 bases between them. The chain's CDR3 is CASSAWGGEGQNIQYF. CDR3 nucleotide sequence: TGTGCCAGTAGTGCCTGGGGGGGCGAGGGCCAAAACATTCAGTACTTC.